This is a list of T cell receptor beta chains from one sample in a study of cytomegalovirus exposure and HLA in healthy donors. TCRdb's table, derived via immunoSEQ multiplex PCR, lists solely in-frame clones and lacks some. The profile shows 70,000 to 100,000 clones, 80% of them singletons. The sample was PBMCs. The receptors stem from a man younger than 30 in good health and CMV-seronegative. CDR3s include the opening cysteine and the closing phenylalanine or tryptophan. D genes are given only for firm matches. Size values are once, few and many counts, or a class for expanded clones, and some rows have none.

. . TRBJ1-2 15 TRBV5-6 CASSFKDSIYYGYTF TGTGCCAGCAGCTTCAAGGACAGCATTTACTATGGCTACACCTTC
. TRBD1 TRBJ2-7 15 TRBV7-9 CASSLAGGQGREQYF TGTGCCAGCAGCTTAGCCGGGGGACAGGGTCGGGAGCAGTACTTC
. . TRBJ1-3 13 TRBV6-5 CASSRGSGNTIYF TGTGCCAGCAGCCGGGGTTCTGGAAACACCATATATTTT
. TRBD1 TRBJ1-5 17 TRBV19 CASSSRDRGGSNQPQHF TGTGCCAGTAGTTCCCGGGACAGGGGAGGGAGCAATCAGCCCCAGCATTTT
. TRBD2 TRBJ2-3 15 TRBV19 CASSTTSGEEDTQYF TGTGCCAGTAGTACAACTAGCGGGGAGGAAGATACGCAGTATTTT
. . TRBJ1-2 15 TRBV19 CASSIDPGLNYGYTF TGTGCCAGTAGTATAGATCCAGGGCTCAACTATGGCTACACCTTC
. TRBD2 TRBJ2-1 15 TRBV7-3 CASRAGLAGSDEQFF TGTGCCAGCAGGGCGGGACTAGCGGGTTCGGATGAGCAGTTCTTC
. . TRBJ2-1 12 TRBV19 CASSIGHNEQFF TGTGCCAGTAGTATAGGGCACAATGAGCAGTTCTTC
. TRBD1 TRBJ1-1 13 TRBV9 CASSVGKGAEAFF TGTGCCAGCAGCGTAGGAAAGGGGGCAGAAGCTTTCTTT
few TRBD1 TRBJ2-2 16 TRBV9 CASSVPTGGMTGELFF TGTGCCAGCAGCGTCCCGACAGGGGGCATGACCGGGGAGCTGTTTTTT
. TRBD1 TRBJ1-1 16 TRBV2 CASRITTGTGSPEAFF TGTGCCAGCAGAATAACCACCGGGACAGGGAGCCCTGAAGCTTTCTTT
. . TRBJ1-3 12 TRBV29-1 CSVEIQGNTIYF TGCAGCGTTGAAATTCAGGGAAACACCATATATTTT
. TRBD1 TRBJ2-3 13 TRBV7-9 CASSPGTADTQYF TGTGCCAGCAGCCCGGGGACAGCCGATACGCAGTATTTT
. . TRBJ2-3 15 TRBV5-3 CARSPRASAPLPGYF TGTGCCAGAAGCCCGCGCGCTAGCGCTCCACTACCGGGGTATTTT
. . TRBJ2-7 15 TRBV9 CASSPQGIRLTEQYF TGTGCCAGCAGCCCCCAGGGGATCCGTCTTACCGAGCAGTACTTC
. . TRBJ2-2 15 TRBV13 CASSFGGPNTGELFF TGTGCCAGCAGCTTCGGGGGACCGAACACCGGGGAGCTGTTTTTT
. . TRBJ2-1 12 TRBV27 CASSTGWNEQFF TGTGCCAGCAGTACCGGTTGGAATGAGCAGTTCTTC
. . TRBJ1-2 15 TRBV6-6 CASSYSLTGNYGYTF TGTGCCAGCAGTTACTCCCTCACAGGGAACTATGGCTACACCTTC
. TRBD1 TRBJ2-7 16 TRBV6-1 CASSENGGRTGGKQYF TGTGCCAGCAGTGAAAATGGGGGGCGGACAGGGGGGAAGCAGTACTTC
. . TRBJ1-2 12 TRBV29-1 CSVEAQNYGYTF TGCAGCGTTGAGGCCCAGAACTATGGCTACACCTTC
. . TRBJ2-3 17 TRBV12-5 CASGLVKGSFSTDTQYF TGTGCTAGTGGTTTGGTAAAAGGGAGTTTCAGCACAGATACGCAGTATTTT
. TRBD2 TRBJ2-7 16 TRBV18 CASSPPNVAGSYEQYF TGTGCCAGCTCACCACCCAACGTAGCGGGTTCCTACGAGCAGTACTTC
. . TRBJ2-5 13 TRBV6-1 CASSGAVKETQYF TGTGCCAGCAGTGGGGCAGTTAAAGAGACCCAGTACTTC
few TRBD1 TRBJ2-2 14 TRBV10-3 CAISGTGGAGELFF TGTGCCATCAGTGGGACAGGCGGCGCCGGGGAGCTGTTTTTT
few . TRBJ2-3 13 TRBV28 CASSPRPTDTQYF TGTGCCAGCAGTCCTCGTCCCACAGATACGCAGTATTTT
. . TRBJ1-4 13 TRBV2 CASGGGLGEKLFF TGTGCCAGCGGGGGGGGGCTAGGTGAAAAACTGTTTTTT
. . TRBJ1-4 14 TRBV7-8 CASSWTVDSEKLFF TGTGCCAGCAGCTGGACAGTAGATTCTGAAAAACTGTTTTTT
. . TRBJ1-1 13 TRBV6-1 CATLPPPLLRAFF TGTGCCACCCTCCCCCCCCCTCTTCTGCGAGCTTTCTTT
. . TRBJ1-1 14 TRBV10-3 CATGSRGENTEAFF TGTGCCACAGGGTCGCGGGGGGAGAACACTGAAGCTTTCTTT
. . TRBJ1-1 14 TRBV18 CASSPERLNTEAFF TGTGCCAGCTCTCCCGAGAGGTTGAACACTGAAGCTTTCTTT
. TRBD1 TRBJ1-2 12 TRBV19 CASSTDRPGYTF TGTGCCAGTAGTACGGACAGGCCAGGCTACACCTTC
. . TRBJ2-2 15 TRBV2 CASSEARGRDGELFF TGTGCCAGCAGTGAAGCGCGGGGGCGGGACGGGGAGCTGTTTTTT
. TRBD1 TRBJ2-2 15 TRBV2 CASSRDRGRTGELFF TGTGCCAGCAGTAGAGACAGGGGTCGCACCGGGGAGCTGTTTTTT
. . TRBJ1-6 14 TRBV9 CASSGPSRGSLLHF TGTGCCAGCAGCGGCCCATCGAGGGGGTCCCTCCTCCACTTT
. . TRBJ2-5 14 TRBV4-1 CAGSQDRTSETQYF TGCGCCGGCAGCCAGGACAGGACTAGCGAGACCCAGTACTTC
. TRBD2 TRBJ2-1 16 TRBV6-6 CASSSYSGGRNNEQFF TGTGCCAGCAGTTCCTATAGCGGGGGGCGAAACAATGAGCAGTTCTTC
. TRBD1 TRBJ2-2 14 TRBV7-6 CASSQQGKTGELFF TGTGCCAGCAGCCAACAGGGGAAGACCGGGGAGCTGTTTTTT
. TRBD2 TRBJ2-3 17 TRBV5-1 CASSRGLAGGQSDTQYF TGCGCCAGCAGCAGAGGACTAGCGGGGGGGCAGTCAGATACGCAGTATTTT
. . TRBJ1-2 13 TRBV25-1 CASRGRTNYGYTF TGTGCCAGCCGTGGGCGGACAAACTATGGCTACACCTTC
. . TRBJ2-7 11 TRBV30 CARRRGPEQYF TGTGCCCGCCGGCGGGGACCCGAGCAGTACTTC
. TRBD2 TRBJ2-1 16 TRBV2 CASSEILAGEDNEQFF TGTGCCAGCAGCGAGATTCTAGCGGGGGAGGACAATGAGCAGTTCTTC
few . TRBJ1-2 13 TRBV14 CASSQAARYGYTF TGTGCCAGCAGCCAAGCTGCCAGATATGGCTACACCTTC
. . TRBJ2-7 14 TRBV5-6 CASSFGLDDDEQYF TGTGCCAGCAGCTTTGGCCTAGACGACGACGAGCAGTACTTC
. . TRBJ2-7 15 TRBV18 CASSPGQSSYDEQYF TGTGCCAGCTCCCCCGGACAGAGCTCCTACGACGAGCAGTACTTC
. . TRBJ2-1 13 TRBV16 CASSQLDSPEQFF TGTGCCAGCAGCCAATTGGACTCTCCGGAGCAGTTCTTC
few . TRBJ1-1 16 TRBV9 CASSPPLTRMNTEAFF TGTGCCAGCAGCCCACCCTTGACAAGAATGAACACTGAAGCTTTCTTT
. TRBD2 TRBJ2-5 12 TRBV28 CASTPLAGARYF TGTGCCAGCACCCCCCTAGCGGGGGCACGATACTTC